The rows below give T cell receptor beta chains drawn from one sample of a study of early T cells in non-severe SARS-CoV-2 infection. Each CDR3 protein gets one entry after TCRdb re-called the 5' RACE reads with MiXCR. There are roughly 64,000 distinct CDR3 sequences in the sample; around 14% occur only once, and around 4.3% lies in the top ten. Sequencing input: whole blood. Receptors originate from an adult who was a healthcare worker with PCR-confirmed SARS-CoV-2 infection or an uninfected control (not recorded which). CDR3s include the opening cysteine and the closing phenylalanine or tryptophan. D genes are given only for firm matches.

CDR3 | V | D | J
CAIRTAKNIQYF | TRBV10-3 | NA | TRBJ2-4
CATKRLAGINEQFF | TRBV24-1 | TRBD2 | TRBJ2-1
CASSVGQGFVQYF | TRBV7-6 | TRBD1 | TRBJ2-7
CASRAGGADTQYF | TRBV12-3/TRBV12-4 | TRBD2 | TRBJ2-3
CASSDPAGGSTDTQYF | TRBV2 | TRBD2 | TRBJ2-3
CASSPGTYGYTF | TRBV7-9 | NA | TRBJ1-2
CASSVGSGDRGHEQYF | TRBV9 | TRBD1 | TRBJ2-7
CASSTVGEKLFF | TRBV6-5 | NA | TRBJ1-4
CSFGSPLGTGELFF | TRBV20-1 | NA | TRBJ2-2
CASSVGETQYF | TRBV10-2 | NA | TRBJ2-5
CASSLARHSGANVLTF | TRBV7-6 | NA | TRBJ2-6
CASSIEKAGEDTQYF | TRBV19 | TRBD2 | TRBJ2-3
CASSGHLAPDQETQYF | TRBV25-1 | NA | TRBJ2-5
CASSLTNQPQHF | TRBV6-2/TRBV6-3 | NA | TRBJ1-5
CASYLGQGLSEQYF | TRBV2 | TRBD1 | TRBJ2-7
CASSKATMSFF | TRBV11-2 | NA | TRBJ1-1
CASRQTENNSPLHF | TRBV4-1 | NA | TRBJ1-6
CASRMGALSNQPQHF | TRBV19 | NA | TRBJ1-5
CASSDGPATEAFF | TRBV6-4 | NA | TRBJ1-1
CASGLVTYEQYF | TRBV12-5 | NA | TRBJ2-7
CASSYPPTGELFF | TRBV6-6 | NA | TRBJ2-2
CASSHLRVDEQFF | TRBV7-7 | NA | TRBJ2-1
CAWSVQANSPLHF | TRBV30 | NA | TRBJ1-6
CASSSQGTPNPYGYTF | TRBV27 | NA | TRBJ1-2
CASSLDAYNSPLHF | TRBV7-9 | NA | TRBJ1-6
CASRPTVSISTDTQYF | TRBV5-5 | NA | TRBJ2-3
CASSPPGGSNNEQFF | TRBV11-3 | TRBD2 | TRBJ2-1
CASSLADTYGYTF | TRBV7-9 | NA | TRBJ1-2
CASSFPPGLYNEQFF | TRBV7-2 | NA | TRBJ2-1
CASMTGQNGQETQYF | TRBV11-2 | NA | TRBJ2-5
CASSATELSSYEQYF | TRBV3-1 | NA | TRBJ2-7
CASSESTAYGYTF | TRBV10-1 | NA | TRBJ1-2
CASSIRFSQGASNEQFF | TRBV19 | TRBD1 | TRBJ2-1
CASRRTGMDTEAFF | TRBV6-1 | TRBD1 | TRBJ1-1
CASSLSPAFGTDTQYF | TRBV27 | NA | TRBJ2-3
CASSPQGRKPQHF | TRBV19 | NA | TRBJ1-5
CASSKGVSGNTIYF | TRBV27 | NA | TRBJ1-3
CASSPAGISYEQYF | TRBV11-2 | NA | TRBJ2-7